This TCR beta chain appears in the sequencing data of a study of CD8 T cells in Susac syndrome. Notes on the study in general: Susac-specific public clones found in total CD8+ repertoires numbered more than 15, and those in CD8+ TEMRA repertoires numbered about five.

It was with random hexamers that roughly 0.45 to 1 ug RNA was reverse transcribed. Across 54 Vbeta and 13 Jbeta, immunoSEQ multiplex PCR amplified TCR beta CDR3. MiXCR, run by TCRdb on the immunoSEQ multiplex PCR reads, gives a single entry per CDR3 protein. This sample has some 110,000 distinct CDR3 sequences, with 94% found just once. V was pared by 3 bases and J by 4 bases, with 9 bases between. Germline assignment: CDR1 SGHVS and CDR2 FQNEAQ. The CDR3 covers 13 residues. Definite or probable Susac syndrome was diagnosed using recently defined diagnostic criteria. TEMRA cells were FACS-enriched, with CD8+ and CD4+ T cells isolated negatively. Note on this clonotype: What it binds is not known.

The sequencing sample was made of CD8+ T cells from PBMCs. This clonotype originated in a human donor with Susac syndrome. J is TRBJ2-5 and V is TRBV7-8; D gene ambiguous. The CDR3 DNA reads TGTGCCAGCAGCTTGATGGCAACAGAGACCCAGTACTTC. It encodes CASSLMATETQYF.